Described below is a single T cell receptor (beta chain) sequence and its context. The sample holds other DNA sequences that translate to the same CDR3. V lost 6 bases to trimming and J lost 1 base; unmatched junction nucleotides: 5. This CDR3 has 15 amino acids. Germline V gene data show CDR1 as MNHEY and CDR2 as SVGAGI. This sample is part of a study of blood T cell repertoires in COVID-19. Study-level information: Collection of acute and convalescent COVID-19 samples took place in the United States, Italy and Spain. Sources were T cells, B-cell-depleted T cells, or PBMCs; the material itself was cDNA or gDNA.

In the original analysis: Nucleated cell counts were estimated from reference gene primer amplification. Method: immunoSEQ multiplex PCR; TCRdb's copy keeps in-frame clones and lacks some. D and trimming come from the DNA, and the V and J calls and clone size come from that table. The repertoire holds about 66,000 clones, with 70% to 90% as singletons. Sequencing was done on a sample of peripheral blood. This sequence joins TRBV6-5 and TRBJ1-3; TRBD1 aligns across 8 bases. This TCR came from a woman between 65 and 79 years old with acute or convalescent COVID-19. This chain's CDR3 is CASSRTGTSGNTIYF. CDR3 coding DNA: TGTGCCAGCAGCCGGACAGGGACTTCTGGAAACACCATATATTTT.